The 25 T cell receptor beta chains below come from one sample, sequenced in a study of cytomegalovirus exposure and HLA in healthy donors. The repertoire was sequenced with immunoSEQ multiplex PCR; TCRdb's copy has only in-frame clones and lacks some. The sample includes about 130,000 clones, around 93% seen only once; the top ten take about 1.7%. Sequencing input: PBMCs. The origin of the receptors is a man between 18 and 35 years old in good health and CMV-seropositive.

This chain links TRBV4-1 with TRBJ2-7; 9 bases match TRBD1. This CDR3 has 16 amino acids. The V segment lost 1 base and the J segment 3 bases; nucleotides outside the gene matches: 7. Germline lookup yields CDR1 MGHRA and CDR2 YSYEKL. Written as DNA, the CDR3 is TGCGCCAGCAGCCAAGCCGGGACAGGGAGCATCTACGAGCAGTACTTC. Translating gives CASSQAGTGSIYEQYF.

In nucleotides, the CDR3 is TGTGCCAGCAAAGCGACAGGGGGATATGAAAAACTGTTTTTT. Its translation is CASKATGGYEKLFF. This chain links TRBV27 with TRBJ1-4; 9 positions match TRBD1. Trimming took 7 bases from V and 6 from J; bases not matched to a gene: 6. The CDR3 runs 14 residues. Germline V gene lookup returns CDR1 MNHEY and CDR2 SMNVEV (reference sequence).

This clone has a single count. V gene TRBV29-1 combines with J gene TRBJ2-7, with TRBD2 identical over 8 bases. The CDR3 covers 14 residues. CDR1 and CDR2 (germline): SQVTM, ANQGSEA. The V gene end was trimmed by 4 bases and the J gene end by 6 bases; junction bases not matched to a gene: 11. In DNA form, the CDR3 reads TGCAGCGTTGGTAAGGCGGCTAGCGGGTTCGAGCAGTACTTC. This codes for CSVGKAASGFEQYF.

The chain is built from TRBV7-9 and TRBJ1-5, with D maybe TRBD1 (5 bases). Deletions cut 4 bases from V and 6 bases from J, with 10 bases between. CDR1 and CDR2 from the germline V gene are SEHNR and FQNEAQ (reference sequence). This CDR3 contains 13 residues. Here the CDR3 reads CASSSREGQPQHF. The CDR3 DNA reads as TGTGCCAGCAGCTCCAGGGAAGGTCAGCCCCAGCATTTT. Looking up the rest from reference TRBV7-9 and TRBJ1-5 gives the full variable domain: DTGVSQNPRHKITKRGQNVTFRCDPISEHNRLYWYRQTLGQGPEFLTYFQNEAQLEKSRLLSDRFSAERPKGSFSTLEIQRTEQGDSAMYLCASSSREGQPQHFGDGTRLSIL.

The chain combines TRBV7-6 with TRBJ2-5; 8 bases fit TRBD2. The CDR3 is 13 amino acids. V was pared by 9 bases and J by 0 bases, with 3 bases of the junction left unmatched. Germline CDR1 reads SGHVS; CDR2 reads FNYEAQ. The CDR3: CASCSGNQETQYF. The CDR3 DNA reads as TGTGCCAGTTGTAGCGGGAACCAAGAGACCCAGTACTTC.

Note on this clone: One end of the junction varies from germline; a read error may be responsible. The CDR3 sequence: CASSPNTRSAF. CDR3 in DNA: TGTGCCAGCAGTCCTAATACCCGTAGCGCCTTC. The V call is TRBV7-9, the J call TRBJ1-2; D gene uncertain. This CDR3 has 11 amino acids. Germline loops: CDR1 SEHNR, CDR2 FQNEAQ (reference sequence).

The gene calls are TRBV10-3 and TRBJ1-5; D might be TRBD1 (6 bases). V was clipped by 4 bases and J by 0 bases, with 13 bases between them. CDR3 length equals 16 residues. Germline lookup yields CDR1 ENHRY and CDR2 SYGVKD. This CDR3 is CAISALGTHSNQPQHF. In nucleotides, the CDR3 is TGTGCCATCAGTGCTCTCGGGACACATAGCAATCAGCCCCAGCATTTT.

The rearrangement uses TRBV5-1 and TRBJ2-3; possibly TRBD2 for D (6 bases). Trimming left V 6 bases short and J 3 bases short, with 14 bases between. This CDR3 contains 14 residues. Germline CDR1 SGHRS, CDR2 YFSETQ. The CDR3 DNA reads as TGCGCCAGCAACCTGCGGGACTTGACAGATACGCAGTATTTT. Protein: CASNLRDLTDTQYF.

This clone has only a few counts. CDR3 in amino acids: CASSGQDLNTEAFF. In DNA form, the CDR3 reads TGTGCCAGCAGTGGACAGGATCTGAACACTGAAGCTTTCTTT. V usage is TRBV25-1 and J usage is TRBJ1-1, with D tentatively TRBD1 (6 bases). The CDR3 spans 14 residues. V was cut by 4 bases and J by 0 bases, with 9 bases left in between. CDR1 MGHDK and CDR2 SYGVNS come from the germline V gene.

The chain couples TRBV15 to TRBJ2-7; D may be TRBD2 (7 bases). Germline loops: CDR1 LNHNV, CDR2 YYDKDF (reference sequence). CDR3 length: 16 amino acids. Trimming took off 0 bases at V and 6 bases at J, with 18 bases between the two ends. The CDR3 region is CATSRDFGRGPFEQYF. The DNA of the CDR3 is TGTGCCACCAGCAGAGACTTTGGGCGGGGGCCGTTCGAGCAGTACTTC.

The chain recombines TRBV7-3 with TRBJ2-2; D is ambiguous. Looked up from germline, CDR1 is SGHTA and CDR2 is FQGTGA. The CDR3 length is 11 residues. Trimming left V 10 bases short and J 8 bases short, with 11 bases between. CDR3 sequence (DNA): TGTGCCAATAGTCTTCCTGGGGAGCTGTTTTTT. It codes for CANSLPGELFF.

The chain is built from TRBV19 and TRBJ1-1, with 7 bases aligning to TRBD1. This CDR3 spans 14 amino acids. J gave up 2 bases and V 5 bases, and 5 bases lay outside the gene matches. Germline lookup yields CDR1 LNHDA and CDR2 SQIVND (reference sequence). The CDR3 DNA reads as TGTGCCAGTAGTGACAGGGCTTCTAACACTGAAGCTTTCTTT. This gives the protein CASSDRASNTEAFF.

Written as DNA, the CDR3 is TGTGCCAGCAGCTCTACTAGCGGGAACTACAATGAGCAGTTCTTC. Amino acid sequence: CASSSTSGNYNEQFF. The V gene is TRBV7-9, the J gene TRBJ2-1; 10 positions match TRBD2. CDR1 SEHNR and CDR2 FQNEAQ come from the germline V gene (reference sequence). The J segment lost 3 bases and the V segment lost 4 bases, leaving 3 bases of the junction unmatched. This CDR3 has 15 residues.

This clone was observed a few times. The gene calls are TRBV2 and TRBJ2-1, with D perhaps matching TRBD1 (6 bases). CDR1 is SNHLY and CDR2 is FYNNEI in the germline V gene. The CDR3 totals 15 residues. V gave up 1 base and J gave up 0 bases, with 7 bases separating them. CDR3 in amino acids: CASSEGTVSYNEQFF. The CDR3 DNA is TGTGCCAGCAGTGAAGGGACAGTCTCCTACAATGAGCAGTTCTTC.

This chain joins TRBV2 and TRBJ2-3; D gene unclear. V was cut by 5 bases and J by 2 bases, with 2 bases left in between. Germline V lookup: CDR1 SNHLY, CDR2 FYNNEI. The CDR3 is 11 residues long. The CDR3 spells CASSYTDTQYF. The CDR3 coding sequence is TGTGCCAGCAGTTACACAGATACGCAGTATTTT.

This rearrangement joins TRBV5-8 to TRBJ2-3; tentatively, D is TRBD1 (5 bases). CDR3 length equals 13 residues. The germline V and J ends were trimmed by 5 bases and 2 bases, with 9 bases remaining between them. Per germline, CDR1 SGHTS and CDR2 YDEGEE. Here the CDR3 reads CASRPRVTDTQYF. The CDR3 nucleotides are TGTGCCAGCAGACCCAGGGTCACAGATACGCAGTATTTT.

This chain connects TRBV5-1 to TRBJ2-5; 11 bases line up with TRBD2. In germline, CDR1 is SGHRS, CDR2 YFSETQ. The trim removed 7 bases at V and 2 bases at J, leaving 4 bases unmatched. The CDR3 contains 14 residues. CDR3 nucleotide sequence: TGCGCCAGCCAGACTAGCGGGGCTCAAGAGACCCAGTACTTC. Encoded protein: CASQTSGAQETQYF.

The V gene is TRBV27, the J gene TRBJ2-7, with 7 bases identical to TRBD2. The germline V gene has CDR1 MNHEY and CDR2 SMNVEV (reference sequence). The trim removed 7 bases at V and 5 bases at J, leaving 14 bases unmatched. CDR3 length equals 15 residues. The CDR3 loop is CASNLGTTARDEQYF. The CDR3 region has the DNA TGTGCCAGCAACCTAGGGACTACTGCACGAGACGAGCAGTACTTC.

The rearrangement links TRBV4-1 to TRBJ2-1, with unresolved D. This CDR3 region has 14 residues. V was pared by 2 bases and J by 10 bases, with 15 bases between. Germline V CDR1 and CDR2: MGHRA, YSYEKL. CDR3 sequence: CASSQPGTPSEQFF. As DNA, the CDR3 is TGCGCCAGCAGCCAACCCGGTACCCCATCCGAGCAGTTCTTC.

This clone has just one count. This sequence joins TRBV2 and TRBJ2-1, with TRBD2 matching over 7 bases. The junction had 9 bases not matched to a gene; V was cut back by 7 bases and J by 9 bases. Germline V gene sequence: CDR1 SNHLY, CDR2 FYNNEI. The CDR3 extends over 13 amino acids. CDR3 coding DNA: TGTGCCAGCACTGACACTAGCGCGGTTGAGCAGTTCTTC. Encoded protein: CASTDTSAVEQFF.

The chain combines TRBV28 with TRBJ1-5, with 10 bases matching TRBD1. Germline trimming cut 6 bases from V and 7 bases from J; bases unmatched to any gene: 3. Looked up from germline, CDR1 is MDHEN and CDR2 is SYDVKM. The CDR3 spans 13 residues. The CDR3 loop reads CASSSDRGQPQHF. The DNA for the CDR3 is TGTGCCAGCAGCTCGGACAGGGGGCAGCCCCAGCATTTT. The variable domain in full, completed from reference TRBV28 and TRBJ1-5, reads DVKVTQSSRYLVKRTGEKVFLECVQDMDHENMFWYRQDPGLGLRLIYFSYDVKMKEKGDIPEGYSVSREKKERFSLILESASTNQTSMYLCASSSDRGQPQHFGDGTRLSIL.

The chain is built from TRBV13 and TRBJ2-2, with 7 bases aligning to TRBD2. The V segment lost 1 base and the J segment 4 bases; nucleotides outside the gene matches: 9. This CDR3 spans 17 amino acids. From germline, CDR1 is PRHDT and CDR2 FYEKMQ (reference sequence). DNA for the CDR3: TGTGCCAGCAGCTTAGTGCGGGCAGCGGGAAGCACCGGGGAGCTGTTTTTT. This sequence encodes CASSLVRAAGSTGELFF.

This clone occurred once. V and J are TRBV2 and TRBJ2-1; perhaps TRBD1 as D (6 bases). The V gene's germline CDR1 is SNHLY and CDR2 FYNNEI. Deletions cut 6 bases from V and 1 base from J, with 10 bases between. The CDR3 contains 14 residues. The CDR3 loop reads CASSQGYSYNEQFF. In nucleotides, the CDR3 is TGTGCCAGCAGCCAGGGGTATTCCTACAATGAGCAGTTCTTC.

The chain carries TRBV15 and TRBJ1-4; TRBD1 is a possible D gene (6 bases). Germline V gene sequence: CDR1 LNHNV, CDR2 YYDKDF (reference sequence). The ends were cut back, 0 bases at V and 8 bases at J, with 13 bases in the middle. This CDR3 comprises 15 residues. The CDR3 DNA is TGTGCCACCAGCAGAGATAGCCCGGGGGGCGAAAAACTGTTTTTT. This translates into CATSRDSPGGEKLFF.

V and J are TRBV20-1 and TRBJ2-1; no reliable D call. The CDR3 runs 11 residues. V dropped 5 bases and J dropped 10 bases, with 12 bases sitting between them. Germline assignment: CDR1 DFQATT and CDR2 SNEGSKA (reference sequence). The chain's CDR3 is CSASPSFEQFF. The CDR3 bases are TGCAGTGCTTCCCCCTCTTTCGAGCAGTTCTTC.